The 5 T cell receptor beta chains in this list originate from one sample, sequenced in a study of T cells in Graves' hyperthyroidism and ophthalmopathy. What was amplified from RNA transcripts were TCR beta CDR3 regions. Carried out on the TCR CDR3, a first-round RT-PCR used the HTBI primer set. TCRdb reprocessed the multiplex PCR reads via MiXCR and lists one record per CDR3 protein. Of a few hundred thousand distinct CDR3 sequences listed, around 23% are singletons. Sequenced material: blood. These receptors were obtained from a woman aged 50 to 65 with Graves' hyperthyroidism.

The sample holds many counts of this clonotype. V is TRBV28 and J is TRBJ1-2; the D gene is possibly TRBD1 (5 bases). Trimming took 7 bases from V and 0 from J, leaving 15 bases between them. Germline lookup yields CDR1 MDHEN and CDR2 SYDVKM. The CDR3 spans 15 residues. The chain's CDR3 is CASTPSGTPNYGYTF. The DNA of the CDR3 is TGTGCCAGCACCCCCTCCGGGACCCCTAACTATGGCTACACCTTC.

This clonotype was detected a few times. This sequence joins TRBV6-2 or TRBV6-3 and TRBJ2-2; TRBD1 matches at 8 bases. There are 17 residues in the CDR3. Per germline, CDR1 MNHEY and CDR2 SVGEGT. V lost 7 bases and J lost 5; bases outside the gene matches: 15. CDR3 amino acids: CASTVRRGTGYTGELFF. The CDR3 bases are TGTGCCAGCACTGTGAGGAGAGGGACAGGATATACCGGGGAGCTGTTTTTT.

This clonotype was seen many times. As DNA, the CDR3 is TGTGCCAGCAGTCCGCGTCGGCGGGTAACTAATGAAAAACTGTTTTTT. Its translation is CASSPRRRVTNEKLFF. J is TRBJ1-4 and V is TRBV12-3 or TRBV12-4; D is unresolved. CDR3 length equals 16 residues. Trimming left V 5 bases short and J 1 base short, with 14 bases between.

J is TRBJ2-2 and V is TRBV19; D may be TRBD1 or TRBD2 (5 bases each). Trimming left V 1 base short and J 7 bases short, with 13 bases between. The V gene's germline CDR1 is LNHDA and CDR2 SQIVND (reference sequence). The length of the CDR3 is 15 residues. The CDR3 is CASSIGLGVVGELFF. The CDR3, as DNA: TGTGCCAGTAGTATAGGACTGGGGGTGGTCGGGGAGCTGTTTTTT.

The sample holds a few counts of this clonotype. V usage is TRBV9 and J usage is TRBJ2-3, with 9 bases that match TRBD2. The CDR3 length is 16 residues. V lost 3 bases, J lost 1 base, and 6 bases stayed unmatched. The germline gives CDR1 SGDLS, CDR2 YYNGEE. This chain's CDR3 is CASSGGASGGTDTQYF. DNA of the CDR3: TGTGCCAGCAGCGGCGGAGCTAGCGGGGGCACAGATACGCAGTATTTT.